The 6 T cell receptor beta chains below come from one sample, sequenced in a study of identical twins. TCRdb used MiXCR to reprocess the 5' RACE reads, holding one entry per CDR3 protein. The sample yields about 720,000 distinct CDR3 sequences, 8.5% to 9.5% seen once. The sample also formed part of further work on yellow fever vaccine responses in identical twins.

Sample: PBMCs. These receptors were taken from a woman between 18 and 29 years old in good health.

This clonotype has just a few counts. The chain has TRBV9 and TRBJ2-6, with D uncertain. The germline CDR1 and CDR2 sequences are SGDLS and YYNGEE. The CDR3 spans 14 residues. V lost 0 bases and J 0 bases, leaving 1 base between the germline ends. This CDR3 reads CASSVDSGANVLTF. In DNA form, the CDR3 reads TGTGCCAGCAGCGTAGACTCTGGGGCCAACGTCCTGACTTTC. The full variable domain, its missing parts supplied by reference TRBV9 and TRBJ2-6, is DSGVTQTPKHLITATGQRVTLRCSPRSGDLSVYWYQQSLDQGLQFLIQYYNGEERAKGNILERFSAQQFPDLHSELNLSSLELGDSALYFCASSVDSGANVLTFGAGSRLTVL.

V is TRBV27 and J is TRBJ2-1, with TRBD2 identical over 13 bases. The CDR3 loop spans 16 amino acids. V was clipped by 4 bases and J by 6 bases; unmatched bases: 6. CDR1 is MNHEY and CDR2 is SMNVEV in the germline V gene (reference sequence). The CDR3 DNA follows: TGTGCCAGCAGTTCGCGACTAGCGGGAGGTAGCAATGAGCAGTTCTTC. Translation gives CASSSRLAGGSNEQFF.

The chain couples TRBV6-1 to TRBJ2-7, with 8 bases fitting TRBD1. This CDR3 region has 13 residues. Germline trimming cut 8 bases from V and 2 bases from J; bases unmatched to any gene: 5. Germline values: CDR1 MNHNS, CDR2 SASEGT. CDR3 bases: TGTGCCAGCGAACAGGGGGTAGCCTACGAGCAGTACTTC. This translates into CASEQGVAYEQYF.

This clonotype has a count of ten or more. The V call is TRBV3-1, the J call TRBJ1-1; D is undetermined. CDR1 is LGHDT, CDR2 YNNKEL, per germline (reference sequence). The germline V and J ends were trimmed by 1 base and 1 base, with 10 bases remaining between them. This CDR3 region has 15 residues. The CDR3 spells CASSQGAGRNTEAFF. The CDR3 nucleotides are TGTGCCAGCAGCCAAGGAGCTGGCAGGAACACTGAAGCTTTCTTT.

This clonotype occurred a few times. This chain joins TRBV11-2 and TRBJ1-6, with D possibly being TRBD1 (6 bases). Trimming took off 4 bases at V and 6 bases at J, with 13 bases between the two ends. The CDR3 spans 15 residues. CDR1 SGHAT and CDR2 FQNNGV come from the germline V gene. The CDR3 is CASSSPDSVNSPLHF. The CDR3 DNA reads TGTGCCAGCAGCTCCCCGGACAGCGTTAATTCACCCCTCCACTTT. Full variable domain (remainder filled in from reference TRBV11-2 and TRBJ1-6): EAGVAQSPRYKIIEKRQSVAFWCNPISGHATLYWYQQILGQGPKLLIQFQNNGVVDDSQLPKDRFSAERLKGVDSTLKIQPAKLEDSAVYLCASSSPDSVNSPLHFGNGTRLTVT.

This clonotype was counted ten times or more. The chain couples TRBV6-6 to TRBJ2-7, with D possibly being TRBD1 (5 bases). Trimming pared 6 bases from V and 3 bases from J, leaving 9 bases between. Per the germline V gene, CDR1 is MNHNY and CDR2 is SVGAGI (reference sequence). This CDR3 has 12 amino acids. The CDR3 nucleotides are TGTGCCAGCAGGGAACAGGTCTACGAGCAGTACTTC. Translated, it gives CASREQVYEQYF.